This TCR beta chain was obtained from a study of radiotherapy plus CTLA-4 blockade in lung cancer. Using immunoSEQ multiplex PCR, the repertoire was profiled, and TCRdb retains in-frame clones only, with some absent. The table has approximately 110,000 clones, approximately 80% seen once. Germline-derived CDR1 and CDR2 are SQVTM and ANQGSEA. After removal of 3 bases from V and 4 bases from J, the junction contained 4 bases not matched to a gene. The CDR3 is 15 residues long. The chain employs TRBV29-1 and TRBJ2-1; 12 bases line up with TRBD2. This material consisted of peripheral blood, taken from a patient treated with radiotherapy plus ipilimumab. The sequence came from a human donor with non-small cell lung cancer that progressed on radiotherapy plus ipilimumab. Some clones in this sample may be carry-over from other donors' samples. The CDR3 spells CSVDGLAGGYNEQFF. CDR3 nucleotide sequence: TGCAGCGTTGACGGGCTAGCGGGGGGGTACAATGAGCAGTTCTTC.